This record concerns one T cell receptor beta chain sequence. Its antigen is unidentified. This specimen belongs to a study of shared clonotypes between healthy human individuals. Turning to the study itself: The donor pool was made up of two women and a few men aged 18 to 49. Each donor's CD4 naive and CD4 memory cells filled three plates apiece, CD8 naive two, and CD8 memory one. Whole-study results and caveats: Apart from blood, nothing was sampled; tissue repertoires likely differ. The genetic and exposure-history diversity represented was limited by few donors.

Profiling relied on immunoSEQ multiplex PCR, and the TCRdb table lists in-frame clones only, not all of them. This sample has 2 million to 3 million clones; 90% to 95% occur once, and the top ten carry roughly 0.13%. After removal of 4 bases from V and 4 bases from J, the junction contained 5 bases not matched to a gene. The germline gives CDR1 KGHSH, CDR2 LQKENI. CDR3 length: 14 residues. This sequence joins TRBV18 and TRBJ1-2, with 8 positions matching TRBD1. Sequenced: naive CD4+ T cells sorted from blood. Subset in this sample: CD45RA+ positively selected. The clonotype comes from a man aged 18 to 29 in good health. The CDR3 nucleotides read TGTGCCAGCTCACAAGGACAGGGCACCTATGGCTACACCTTC. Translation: CASSQGQGTYGYTF.